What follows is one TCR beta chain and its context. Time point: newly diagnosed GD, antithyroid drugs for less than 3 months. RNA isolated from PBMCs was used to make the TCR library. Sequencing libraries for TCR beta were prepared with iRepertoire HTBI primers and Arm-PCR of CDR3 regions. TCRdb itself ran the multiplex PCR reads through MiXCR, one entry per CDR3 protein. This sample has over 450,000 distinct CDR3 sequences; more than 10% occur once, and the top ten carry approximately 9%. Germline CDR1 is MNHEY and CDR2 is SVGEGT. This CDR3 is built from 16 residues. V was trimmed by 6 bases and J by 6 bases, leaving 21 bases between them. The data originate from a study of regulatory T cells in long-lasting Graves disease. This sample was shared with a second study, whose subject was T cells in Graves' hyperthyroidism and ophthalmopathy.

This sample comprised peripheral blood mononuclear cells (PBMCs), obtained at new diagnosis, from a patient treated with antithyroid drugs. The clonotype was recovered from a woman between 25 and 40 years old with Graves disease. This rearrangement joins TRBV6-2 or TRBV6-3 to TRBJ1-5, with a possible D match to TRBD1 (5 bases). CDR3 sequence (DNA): TGTGCCAGCAGCGCCAGGACACAATCATTCTTTCAGCCCCAGCATTTT. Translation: CASSARTQSFFQPQHF.